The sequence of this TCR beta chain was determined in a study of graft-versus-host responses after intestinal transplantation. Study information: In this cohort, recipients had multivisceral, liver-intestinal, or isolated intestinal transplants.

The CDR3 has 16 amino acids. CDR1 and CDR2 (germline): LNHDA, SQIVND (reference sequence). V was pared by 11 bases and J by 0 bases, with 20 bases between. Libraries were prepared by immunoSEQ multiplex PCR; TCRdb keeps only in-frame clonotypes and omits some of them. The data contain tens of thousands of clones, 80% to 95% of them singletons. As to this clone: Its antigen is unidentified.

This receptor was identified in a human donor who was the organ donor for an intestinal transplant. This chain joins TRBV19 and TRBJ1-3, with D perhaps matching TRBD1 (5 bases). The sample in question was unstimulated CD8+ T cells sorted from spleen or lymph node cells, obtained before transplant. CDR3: CAVLSGTGSSGNTIYF. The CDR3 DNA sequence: TGTGCCGTTCTATCCGGGACGGGGAGCTCTGGAAACACCATATATTTT.